This TCR beta chain was observed in a study of metastatic and nonmetastatic thyroid tumors. At the level of the study: Comparison of repertoires was carried out across blood and tumor or nodule tissue from malignant and benign thyroid patients. Study conclusions and caveats: In blood and tumor, TCR beta diversity was reportedly significantly higher in malignant thyroid tumors than in benign nodules.

Among the patients, none had received any treatment before thyroid surgery. This clone has more than one count but fewer than ten. Its specificity is not known. In the source study's methods: The study's classifier, a distant-metastasis tool for papillary thyroid cancer, was built using CDR3 differences across clinicopathological groups. TCRdb re-called the PCR reads through MiXCR. In this record, the V and J calls reflect TCRdb's handling and not the investigators' own analysis. The profile shows about 12,000 clones, roughly 21% of them singletons. The CDR3 has 13 amino acids. Per germline, CDR1 MNHEY and CDR2 SVGAGI. Trimming pared 10 bases from V and 8 bases from J, leaving 18 bases between.

The receptor was derived from a female donor with papillary thyroid cancer or a benign thyroid nodule (not recorded which). Some clones in this sample may be carry-over from other donors' samples. The sequencing sample was made of adjacent normal tissue. This rearrangement joins TRBV6-5 to TRBJ2-1; D possibly uses TRBD1 or TRBD2 (5 bases each). The CDR3 nucleotides read TGTGCCACAAGCCGGGACCTCTTATATGAGCAGTTCTTC. Translated, it gives CATSRDLLYEQFF.